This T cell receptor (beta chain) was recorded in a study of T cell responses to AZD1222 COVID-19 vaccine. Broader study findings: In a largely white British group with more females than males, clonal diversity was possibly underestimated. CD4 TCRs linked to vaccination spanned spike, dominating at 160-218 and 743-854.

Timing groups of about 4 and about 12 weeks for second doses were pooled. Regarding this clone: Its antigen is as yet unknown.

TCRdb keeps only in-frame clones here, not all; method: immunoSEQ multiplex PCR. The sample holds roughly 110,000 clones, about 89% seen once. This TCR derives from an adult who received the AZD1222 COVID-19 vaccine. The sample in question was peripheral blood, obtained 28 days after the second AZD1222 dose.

The CDR3 DNA reads TGTGCCAGCAGCCGTGTAGTGTCCTCTGGAAACACCATATATTTT. It yields the protein CASSRVVSSGNTIYF. The V and J genes are TRBV7-2 and TRBJ1-3; no clear D gene. Trimming pared 5 bases from V and 0 bases from J, leaving 11 bases between. CDR1 is SGHTA and CDR2 is FQGNSA in the germline V gene. The CDR3 has 15 amino acids.